These 24 T cell receptor beta chains were all obtained from the same sample, sequenced in a study of tumor-infiltrating lymphocytes in primary liver carcinoma. Each 20-30 mg portion of unsorted bulk tissue served as the source for co-extraction of RNA and DNA. Researchers generated TCR beta cDNA from roughly 520 ng of total RNA, relying on a constant-region primer. Three-round nested multiplex PCR performed with slightly modified ARM-PCR produced the TCR beta libraries. Researchers ran the first two PCR rounds for approximately 10 cycles each with TRBV1-TRBV30 forward primers and a C-beta reverse primer. Each CDR3 protein gets one entry after TCRdb re-called the multiplex PCR reads with MiXCR. The table has 30,000 to 40,000 distinct CDR3 sequences, roughly 74% seen once; the top ten hold approximately 15%. Specimen: liver tumor tissue from sampling region 4. The subset denotes: tumor region T4, right-lateral pole. These receptors were taken from a man aged 35-49 years with primary liver carcinoma and hepatitis B virus infection.

The chain combines TRBV29-1 with TRBJ2-7; a possible D gene is TRBD1 (6 bases). CDR3 length equals 13 residues. CDR1 and CDR2 (germline): SQVTM, ANQGSEA. In DNA form, the CDR3 reads TGCAAGATCGATACAGGGTATGTCGACGAGCAGTACTTC. It translates to CKIDTGYVDEQYF.

There are many counts of this clonotype. The J gene is TRBJ1-1, the V gene TRBV28; a weak D match, TRBD1 (6 bases). Trimming pared 7 bases from V and 5 bases from J, leaving 17 bases between. This CDR3 has 14 residues. CDR1 MDHEN and CDR2 SYDVKM come from the germline V gene. The CDR3 here is CASNIFRGGTEAFF. Here the CDR3 DNA reads TGTGCCAGCAACATCTTCAGGGGAGGAACTGAAGCTTTCTTT.

This chain uses TRBV6-4 with TRBJ2-3; D not resolved. The J call could be wrong; TRBJ1-5 is a better fit for the DNA end. The CDR3 covers 16 residues. CDR1 and CDR2 from the germline V gene are MRHNA and SNTAGT. The CDR3 sequence: CASSDSSSGSTDTQHF. In DNA form, the CDR3 reads TGTGCCAGCAGTGACTCGTCTAGCGGGAGCACAGATACGCAGCATTTT.

At least ten counts were recorded for this clonotype. This chain joins TRBV7-2 and TRBJ2-7; 9 nucleotides line up with TRBD1. The CDR3 loop spans 14 amino acids. Germline lookup yields CDR1 SGHTA and CDR2 FQGNSA. The V and J ends lost 5 bases and 3 bases, in that order; junction bases with no gene match: 5. CDR3 nucleotide sequence: TGTGCCAGCAGCCTATCGACAGGGGGCTACGAGCAGTACTTC. It is translated as CASSLSTGGYEQYF.

By its share, this clonotype is medium-sized. V and J are TRBV29-1 and TRBJ1-1; D is possibly TRBD1 (5 bases). CDR3 length: 15 residues. Looked up from germline, CDR1 is SQVTM and CDR2 is ANQGSEA. Between the trimmed V and J ends, which lost 4 bases and 0 bases, there was a span of 15 bases. CDR3 bases: TGCAGCGTTGGGGCAGGGTGGGGCATGAACACTGAAGCTTTCTTT. Protein product: CSVGAGWGMNTEAFF. Full variable domain (missing parts from reference TRBV29-1 and TRBJ1-1): SAVISQKPSRDICQRGTSLTIQCQVDSQVTMMFWYRQQPGQSLTLIATANQGSEATYESGFVIDKFPISRPNLTFSTLTVSNMSPEDSSIYLCSVGAGWGMNTEAFFGQGTRLTVV.

Remarks on this clonotype: This CDR3 fails to terminate in the conserved phenylalanine or tryptophan, so it likely reflects a read error. This chain links TRBV29-1 with TRBJ1-1; D ambiguous. V lost 4 bases and J 1 base, leaving 16 bases between the germline ends. The CDR3 has 15 amino acids. Germline lookup yields CDR1 SQVTM and CDR2 ANQGSEA. This chain's CDR3 is CSVGSVWGTNTEAFS. The CDR3 DNA follows: TGCAGCGTTGGATCCGTGTGGGGTACGAACACTGAAGCTTTCTCT.

The chain is built from TRBV2 and TRBJ2-1; 9 bases are a match to TRBD2. Losses at the gene ends were 9 bases for V and 4 bases for J; bases not matched to a gene: 10. The CDR3 totals 15 residues. The germline gives CDR1 SNHLY, CDR2 FYNNEI. CDR3 sequence reads: CASSQLAGRYNEQFF. As DNA, the CDR3 is TGTGCCAGTAGCCAGCTAGCGGGGCGATACAATGAGCAGTTCTTC.

The chain has TRBV4-3 and TRBJ2-7; D remains ambiguous. This CDR3 is built from 13 residues. Germline CDR1 LGHNA, CDR2 YSLEER. CDR3: CASSQTVSYKQYV. In nucleotides, the CDR3 is TGCGCCAGCAGCCAAACAGTTTCCTACAAGCAGTACGTC.

The gene calls are TRBV11-3 and TRBJ2-1; D remains ambiguous. The CDR3 extends over 14 amino acids. The V end lost 1 base, the J end lost 6 bases, and 10 bases lay between the germline ends. Germline CDR1 reads SGHNT; CDR2 reads YENEEA. CDR3 amino acids: CASSLGANSNEQFF. CDR3 DNA sequence: TGTGCCAGCAGCTTAGGGGCCAACAGCAATGAGCAGTTCTTC.

As to this clonotype: The germline gene is not matched at one end of the junction; a read error may be the cause. The J gene is TRBJ2-7, the V gene TRBV24-1; D might be TRBD1 or TRBD2, each matching 5 bases. Germline values: CDR1 KGHDR, CDR2 SFDVKD. CDR3 length equals 16 residues. CDR3 nucleotides: TGTGCCATCAGTGATCCTGGGGCAGGGAGCTCCTACGAGCAGTACTTC. It codes for CAISDPGAGSSYEQYF.

As for this clonotype: It may be a read error: a sequence one base away is much more abundant. The V and J genes are TRBV7-3 and TRBJ2-1; no definite D call. The CDR3 covers 12 residues. The germline gives CDR1 SGHTA, CDR2 FQGTGA. Written as DNA, the CDR3 is TGTGCCAGCAGCCGAGGACGTAGTGAGCAGTTATTC. This translates into CASSRGRSEQLF.

Points on this clonotype: At one boundary the junction diverges from the germline segment, which might be a read error. The V call is TRBV10-2, the J call TRBJ1-1, with D hard to call. The CDR3 sequence is 13 residues long. Germline CDR1 is WSHSY and CDR2 is SAAADI. In nucleotides, the CDR3 is TGCGCCAGCAGTGAAGCAGAAAACTCTGAAGTTTTCTTT. It is translated as CASSEAENSEVFF.

In regard to this clonotype: One end of the junction does not line up with germline, which may come from a read error. The chain links TRBV5-1 to TRBJ2-1, with 8 bases lining up with TRBD2. CDR3 size: 14 residues. CDR1 is SGHRS and CDR2 is YFSETQ in the germline V gene. DNA of the CDR3: TGCGCCAGCAACTTCAGCGGGGGTTACATTGAGCAGTTCTTC. Translated: CASNFSGGYIEQFF. The entire variable domain, with the rest obtained from reference TRBV5-1 and TRBJ2-1, is as follows: KAGVTQTPRYLIKTRGQQVTLSCSPISGHRSVSWYQQTPGQGLQFLFEYFSETQRNKGNFPGRFSGRQFSNSRSEMNVSTLELGDSALYLCASNFSGGYIEQFFGPGTRLTVL.

Details on this clonotype: The junction does not match germline at one end; this may be a read error. The chain uses TRBV5-4 and TRBJ2-1; 8 bases map to TRBD2. There are 20 residues in the CDR3. In germline, CDR1 is SGHNT, CDR2 YYREEE (reference sequence). CDR3 DNA: TGTGCCAGTAGTCAATCCCGGGGGGGGCGGGGTTGGGGGCCACACAATGATCAGTTCTTC. It yields the protein CASSQSRGGRGWGPHNDQFF.

About this clonotype itself: Its ends do not fully match the called genes, so a read error is possible. This rearrangement joins TRBV29-1 to TRBJ2-1, with 7 nucleotides matching TRBD1. This CDR3 is 12 amino acids long. Germline assignment: CDR1 SQVTM and CDR2 ANQGSEA. CDR3 sequence (DNA): TGCATCGTACCGACAGGGTCCAATGGGCAGTTCTTC. This gives the protein CIVPTGSNGQFF.

Of note for this clonotype: A read error may produce the germline difference seen at one junction end. The chain combines TRBV29-1 with TRBJ1-5; D remains unclear. Germline V gene sequence: CDR1 SQVTM, CDR2 ANQGSEA. The CDR3 spans 13 residues. CDR3 DNA sequence: TGCAGCGTTGTCGGGCTGATCAATCAGTCCCAGCATTTT. Encoded protein: CSVVGLINQSQHF.

The rearrangement joins TRBV10-1 to TRBJ2-2, with a weak D call TRBD1 (5 bases). Germline values: CDR1 WNHNN, CDR2 SYGVQD (reference sequence). The CDR3 runs 14 residues. With 8 bases removed from V and 11 bases from J, the gap between germline ends came to 21 bases. DNA for the CDR3: TGCGCCAGCTCCGACGGCATAGACACAGGTGAGCTGTTTTTT. Protein sequence: CASSDGIDTGELFF.

Regarding this clonotype: The CDR3 does not end in the conserved phenylalanine or tryptophan, so this is likely a read error. The CDR3 region has the DNA TGTGCTAGCAGCATGGGGGGAGACGGGGGCATTTCCCTCTTTGGGGCCAACGTCCTGACTTTA. Translating gives CASSMGGDGGISLFGANVLTL. The chain has TRBV11-2 and TRBJ2-6; either TRBD1 or TRBD2 may supply D (6 bases each). In germline, CDR1 is SGHAT, CDR2 FQNNGV. This CDR3 contains 21 residues.

By sample share, this clonotype is medium-sized. This chain joins TRBV12-3 or TRBV12-4 and TRBJ2-1, with TRBD2 matching 12 bases. The V gene end was trimmed by 9 bases and the J gene end by 4 bases; junction bases not matched to a gene: 4. CDR3 length: 14 amino acids. Here the CDR3 DNA reads TGTGCCAGTATGACTAGCGGGAGATACAATGAGCAGTTCTTC. Protein product: CASMTSGRYNEQFF.

Turning to this clonotype: Germline is not matched at one junction end, which may reflect a read error. The chain links TRBV29-1 to TRBJ2-7; 7 positions agree with TRBD2. The germline CDR1 and CDR2 sequences are SQVTM and ANQGSEA. The CDR3 sequence is 13 residues long. DNA for the CDR3: TGTAGCGTAACCGGGACGGGGAGGGGAGGGCAGTATTTC. It codes for CSVTGTGRGGQYF.

On this clonotype itself: The CDR3 does not end in the conserved phenylalanine or tryptophan, so this is likely a read error. No DNA is shown, since the ends of the CDR3 on it are uncertain; the CDR3 is the one TCRdb lists. The chain links TRBV30 to TRBJ2-7; no check of the table's D call, TRBD2, against the DNA was made. The germline CDR1 and CDR2 sequences are GTSNPN and SVGIG (reference sequence). The CDR3 contains 14 residues when both ends are counted. CDR3 amino acids: CVWRGGFSAYEQNL.

This clonotype was observed at least ten times. V gene TRBV4-1 combines with J gene TRBJ2-5; 8 bases line up with TRBD2. From germline, CDR1 is MGHRA and CDR2 YSYEKL. V was pared by 5 bases and J by 4 bases, with 9 bases of the junction left unmatched. CDR3 size: 15 residues. The CDR3 protein is CASSSGGTLRETQYF. CDR3 in DNA: TGCGCCAGCAGCTCGGGAGGGACCCTCCGAGAGACCCAGTACTTC.

This clonotype was counted a single time. The junction differs from germline at one of its ends, possibly a read error. The CDR3 loop is CASNRNGTETQYF. CDR3 coding DNA: TGTGCCAGCAACCGAAACGGGACAGAGACTCAGTACTTC. The chain employs TRBV12-3 or TRBV12-4 and TRBJ2-5; TRBD1 matches 7 bases. The length of the CDR3 is 13 residues.

Notes on this clonotype: One end of the junction fails to match germline, which may point to a read error. This sequence joins TRBV4-3 and TRBJ2-6; a possible D gene is TRBD1 (5 bases). The CDR3 consists of 16 residues. The germline CDR1 and CDR2 sequences are LGHNA and YSLEER. The CDR3 sequence is CAISQDAGSGANILTF. The CDR3 nucleotides are TGTGCCATCAGCCAAGATGCCGGTTCTGGGGCCAACATCCTGACTTTC.